This T cell receptor (beta chain) was captured in a study of Ad26.COV2.S vaccination and SARS-CoV-2 variants. Study as a whole: The donor was enrolled in the Ad26.COV2.S arm of the COV1001 trial.

The treatment here: around 19 received Ad26.COV2.S at low or high dose, single or two shots; about 5 received placebo; per-sample allocation not given. Sampling occurred on day 63 after the first vaccine or placebo injection. Overall study results and limits: Vaccinated and placebo-treated recipients had similar non-spike TCR breadth.

With respect to this clone: No antigen is known for it.

The CDR3 has 15 residues. Between the trimmed V and J ends, which lost 2 bases and 4 bases, there was a span of 12 bases. Germline V gene sequence: CDR1 MNHNS, CDR2 SASEGT. Some clones are missing from TCRdb's copy, which holds only in-frame ones; the method was immunoSEQ multiplex PCR. The table lists roughly 380,000 clones, around 83% of them singletons. V and J are TRBV6-1 and TRBJ2-1; D might be TRBD2 (7 bases). The material was peripheral blood, obtained in a trial of Ad26.COV2.S vaccine versus placebo. The receptor comes from a person between 18 and 59 years old who received the Ad26.COV2.S COVID-19 vaccine or a placebo. The CDR3, as DNA: TGTGCCAGCAGTGAAACGCGGGGGCCGTACAATGAGCAGTTCTTC. Protein sequence: CASSETRGPYNEQFF.